These 2 T cell receptor beta chains originate from one sample sequenced in a study of cytomegalovirus exposure and HLA in healthy donors (dated by TCRdb to about 2017). Receptor libraries were prepared by the immunoSEQ multiplex PCR assay. For the multiplex PCR, a mixture combining 60 forward primers for TCR Vbeta segments and 13 reverse primers for TCR Jbeta segments was used. TCRdb carries this immuneACCESS record with in-frame sequences only. Its versions omit some clonotypes, under half of them owing to an unresolved V gene in the studies checked, with the rest unexplained. This sample lists about 120,000 clones; approximately 87% were detected once. Clones ranked in the top ten supply 20% of the sample. The specimen was PBMCs. These receptors came from a young man in good health and CMV-seropositive.

The chain has TRBV7-3 and TRBJ2-3; 10 bases agree with TRBD1. Unmatched junction bases numbered 1, after V lost 0 bases and J lost 4 bases. The length of the CDR3 is 15 residues. Germline CDR1 SGHTA, CDR2 FQGTGA. In DNA form, the CDR3 reads TGTGCCAGCAGCTTAACAGGACAGGGGGCAGATACGCAGTATTTT. It encodes CASSLTGQGADTQYF.

This chain connects TRBV5-4 to TRBJ2-7; weak D call: TRBD1 (6 bases). Germline CDR1 SGHNT, CDR2 YYREEE (reference sequence). There are 14 residues in the CDR3. Trimming removed 4 bases from V and 3 bases from J, with 14 bases in between. The CDR3 nucleotides are TGTGCCAGCAGCCTCCGGGACACCAACTACGAGCAGTACTTC. This translates into CASSLRDTNYEQYF.